These 22 T cell receptor beta chains were sequenced from one sample in a study of blood T cell repertoires in COVID-19. Assay used: immunoSEQ multiplex PCR; TCRdb lists only in-frame clones, some missing. The repertoire holds about 47,000 clones, about four fifths seen once, with 2.5% to 3% in the top ten. Sequenced: peripheral blood. The origin of the receptors is a man aged 45-65 years with acute or convalescent COVID-19.

The chain has TRBV6-5 and TRBJ1-2; TRBD1 aligns across 9 bases. CDR1 and CDR2 (germline): MNHEY, SVGAGI. The CDR3 length is 13 residues. V lost 6 bases to trimming and J lost 10 bases; unmatched junction nucleotides: 9. The CDR3 sequence: CASRVRDRDNYTF. The CDR3 DNA sequence: TGTGCCAGCAGGGTCCGGGACAGGGACAACTACACCTTC.

This clone was observed a single time. The chain links TRBV19 to TRBJ1-1; D is unclear. The CDR3 runs 15 residues. CDR1 LNHDA and CDR2 SQIVND come from the germline V gene (reference sequence). Trimming removed 7 bases from V and 6 bases from J, with 21 bases in between. The CDR3 DNA reads TGTGCCAGTACGCCAGTAACAGCCCACAATTCTGAAGCTTTCTTT. It specifies CASTPVTAHNSEAFF.

The chain combines TRBV4-1 with TRBJ2-3, with TRBD1 matching over 8 bases. Trimming at V came to 1 base and at J to 4 bases, leaving 4 bases not matched to a gene. Germline CDR1 and CDR2: MGHRA and YSYEKL. CDR3 length: 15 residues. Here the CDR3 reads CASSQGQGPADTQYF. For the CDR3, the DNA is TGCGCCAGCAGCCAAGGACAGGGGCCTGCAGATACGCAGTATTTT.

The J gene is TRBJ2-7, the V gene TRBV10-2, with TRBD2 identical over 7 bases. Trimming cost V 10 bases and J 0 bases; bases outside gene matches: 12. Germline-derived CDR1 and CDR2 are WSHSY and SAAADI. The CDR3 contains 15 residues. CDR3 nucleotide sequence: TGCGCCACCAGAGTAGCGGGTGGAACCTCCTACGAGCAGTACTTC. Encoded protein: CATRVAGGTSYEQYF.

The chain joins TRBV19 to TRBJ1-4; D possibly corresponds to TRBD1 (5 bases). The CDR3 is 14 residues long. CDR1 is LNHDA and CDR2 is SQIVND in the germline V gene (reference sequence). V dropped 3 bases and J dropped 8 bases, with 13 bases sitting between them. CDR3 protein: CASSMARVGEKLFF. CDR3 bases: TGTGCCAGTAGTATGGCCAGGGTAGGGGAAAAACTGTTTTTT.

V gene TRBV6-5 combines with J gene TRBJ2-2; 8 positions match TRBD1. V lost 5 bases, J lost 4 bases, and 3 bases stayed unmatched. CDR1 is MNHEY, CDR2 SVGAGI, per germline. CDR3 length equals 14 residues. In DNA, the CDR3 is TGTGCCAGCAGTACAGGGGGAGGCACCGGGGAGCTGTTTTTT. Amino acids: CASSTGGGTGELFF.

This clone was seen more than once but under ten times. V and J are TRBV10-3 and TRBJ1-2; 7 bases agree with TRBD1. The trim removed 10 bases at V and 2 bases at J, leaving 7 bases unmatched. The CDR3 has 13 amino acids. The germline V gene encodes CDR1 ENHRY and CDR2 SYGVKD. CDR3 in amino acids: CATLDRSNYGYTF. DNA for the CDR3: TGTGCCACCCTGGACAGGAGCAACTATGGCTACACCTTC.

The chain links TRBV27 to TRBJ2-1; D possibly corresponds to TRBD2 (6 bases). The V gene's germline CDR1 is MNHEY and CDR2 SMNVEV (reference sequence). The CDR3 sequence is 15 residues long. Trimming shortened V by 3 bases and J by 6 bases, and 15 bases separated the two germline ends. This CDR3 reads CASSFEAGPSNEQFF. The DNA of the CDR3 is TGTGCCAGCAGTTTCGAGGCGGGACCCTCCAATGAGCAGTTCTTC.

The chain couples TRBV6-4 to TRBJ1-2; the D gene is possibly TRBD1 (6 bases). The germline gives CDR1 MRHNA, CDR2 SNTAGT. With 2 bases removed from V and 4 bases from J, the gap between germline ends came to 8 bases. The CDR3 is made up of 13 amino acids. The CDR3 loop is CASSDGGAYGYTF. Written as DNA, the CDR3 is TGTGCCAGCAGTGACGGGGGGGCCTATGGCTACACCTTC.

The V call is TRBV12-5, the J call TRBJ1-1, with D perhaps matching TRBD1 (6 bases). V was cut by 5 bases and J by 1 base, with 8 bases left in between. The CDR3 is 13 amino acids. The V gene's germline CDR1 is LGHNT and CDR2 FRNRAP. DNA of the CDR3: TGTGCTAGTGGTCAACAGGGGAACACTGAAGCTTTCTTT. This gives the protein CASGQQGNTEAFF.

Written as DNA, the CDR3 is TGCGCCAGCAGCTTGGATGCGGGGGGTACAGATACGCAGTATTTT. Protein: CASSLDAGGTDTQYF. The chain couples TRBV5-1 to TRBJ2-3; TRBD2 matches 8 bases. Germline CDR1 SGHRS, CDR2 YFSETQ. The junction had 3 bases not matched to a gene; V was cut back by 0 bases and J by 3 bases. The CDR3 loop spans 15 amino acids. Using reference TRBV5-1 and TRBJ2-3 for the parts outside the CDR3, the full variable domain is KAGVTQTPRYLIKTRGQQVTLSCSPISGHRSVSWYQQTPGQGLQFLFEYFSETQRNKGNFPGRFSGRQFSNSRSEMNVSTLELGDSALYLCASSLDAGGTDTQYFGPGTRLTVL.

This clone appeared once. The rearrangement uses TRBV5-4 and TRBJ2-7; no firm D call. Trimming removed 2 bases from V and 6 bases from J, with 9 bases in between. CDR1 is SGHNT and CDR2 is YYREEE in the germline V gene (reference sequence). This CDR3 spans 12 amino acids. As DNA, the CDR3 is TGTGCCAGCAGCTTCGGTCACGGCGAGCAGTACTTC. Translation gives CASSFGHGEQYF.

CDR3 DNA sequence: TGTGCCAGCGTCAGGGGAGACACAGATACGCAGTATTTT. This translates into CASVRGDTDTQYF. This chain uses TRBV2 with TRBJ2-3; a possible D gene is TRBD1 (6 bases). From germline, CDR1 is SNHLY and CDR2 FYNNEI. This CDR3 comprises 13 residues. V lost 8 bases and J 2 bases, leaving 11 bases between the germline ends.

CDR3 loop: CASSDSKTVELFF. As DNA, the CDR3 is TGTGCCAGCAGTGACTCGAAAACTGTTGAACTGTTTTTT. The chain combines TRBV6-4 with TRBJ1-4; D gene unclear. This CDR3 is 13 amino acids long. V was pared by 0 bases and J by 12 bases, with 11 bases between. The germline V gene encodes CDR1 MRHNA and CDR2 SNTAGT.

The V gene is TRBV28, the J gene TRBJ2-3, with TRBD2 matching over 7 bases. The CDR3 runs to 16 residues. V trimming: 8 bases; J trimming: 2 bases; junction bases outside the gene matches: 13. From germline, CDR1 is MDHEN and CDR2 SYDVKM. The CDR3 DNA is TGTGCCAGCCAGCCGGCGGGAGTTTGGGACACAGATACGCAGTATTTT. This translates into CASQPAGVWDTDTQYF.

The chain uses TRBV4-2 and TRBJ2-1, with 7 bases that match TRBD2. Germline V gives CDR1 LGHNA, CDR2 YNFKEQ. Trimming took 8 bases from V and 5 from J; bases not matched to a gene: 9. The CDR3 has 14 residues. The CDR3, as DNA: TGTGCCAGCGGTATGCGGCTAGCGGACAATGAGCAGTTCTTC. Its protein is CASGMRLADNEQFF.

The CDR3 protein is CAITTEVNSPLHF. In DNA, the CDR3 is TGTGCCATCACGACAGAGGTTAATTCACCCCTCCACTTT. The chain is built from TRBV10-3 and TRBJ1-6; TRBD1 might be the D (5 bases). CDR1 and CDR2 from the germline V gene are ENHRY and SYGVKD. The CDR3 covers 13 residues. V dropped 7 bases and J dropped 6 bases, with 10 bases sitting between them.

This clone has only a few counts. V and J are TRBV19 and TRBJ1-6; tentatively, D is TRBD1 (6 bases). V gave up 7 bases and J gave up 11 bases, with 18 bases separating them. The CDR3 runs to 14 residues. Germline V gene data show CDR1 as LNHDA and CDR2 as SQIVND (reference sequence). The CDR3, as DNA: TGTGCCAGTACCAGGGAAGGGGGTCGAGCACCCCTCCACTTT. Amino acids: CASTREGGRAPLHF.

The chain recombines TRBV3-1 (or the pseudogene TRBV3-2) with TRBJ1-5, with TRBD1 matching 7 bases. Germline loops: CDR1 LGHDT, CDR2 YNNKEL (reference sequence). The CDR3 has 14 amino acids. Losses at the gene ends were 4 bases for V and 5 bases for J; bases not matched to a gene: 5. CDR3 region: CASSPRQGYQPQHF. DNA of the CDR3: TGTGCCAGCAGCCCGCGACAGGGCTATCAGCCCCAGCATTTT.

The chain employs TRBV19 and TRBJ1-5; D is ambiguous. The CDR3 spans 16 residues. V gave up 0 bases and J gave up 6 bases, with 15 bases separating them. Germline V lookup: CDR1 LNHDA, CDR2 SQIVND (reference sequence). The DNA of the CDR3 is TGTGCCAGTAGTATAGATCAAGGTCTCCGGAGTCAGCCCCAGCATTTT. Its protein is CASSIDQGLRSQPQHF.

In its sample, this clone was seen a few times. The rearrangement links TRBV7-9 to TRBJ1-1; D unresolved. The CDR3 extends over 15 amino acids. V gave up 2 bases and J gave up 2 bases, with 12 bases separating them. Per the germline V gene, CDR1 is SEHNR and CDR2 is FQNEAQ (reference sequence). The CDR3 DNA is TGTGCCAGCAGCTTAAACCTTGGCGGTAACACTGAAGCTTTCTTT. Its translation is CASSLNLGGNTEAFF.

The J gene is TRBJ2-2, the V gene TRBV9; D is undetermined. The germline V and J ends were trimmed by 5 bases and 6 bases, with 8 bases remaining between them. CDR1 and CDR2 (germline): SGDLS, YYNGEE. The CDR3 is made up of 12 amino acids. CDR3 DNA: TGTGCCAGCAGTTTGCGGTCCGGGGAGCTGTTTTTT. This sequence encodes CASSLRSGELFF.